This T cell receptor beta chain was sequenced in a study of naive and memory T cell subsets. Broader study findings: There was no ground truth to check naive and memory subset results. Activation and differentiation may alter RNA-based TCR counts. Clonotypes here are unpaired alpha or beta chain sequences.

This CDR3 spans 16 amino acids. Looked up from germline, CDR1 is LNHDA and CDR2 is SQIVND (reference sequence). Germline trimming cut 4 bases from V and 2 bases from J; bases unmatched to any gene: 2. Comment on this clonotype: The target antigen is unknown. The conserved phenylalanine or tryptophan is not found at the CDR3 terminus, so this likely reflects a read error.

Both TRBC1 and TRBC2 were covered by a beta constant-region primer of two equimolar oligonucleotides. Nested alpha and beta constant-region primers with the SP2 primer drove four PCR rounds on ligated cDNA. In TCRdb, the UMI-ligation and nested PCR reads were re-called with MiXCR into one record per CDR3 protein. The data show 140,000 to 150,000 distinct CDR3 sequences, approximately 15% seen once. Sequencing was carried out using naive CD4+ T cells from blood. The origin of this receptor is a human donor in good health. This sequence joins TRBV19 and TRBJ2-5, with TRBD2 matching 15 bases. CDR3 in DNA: TGTGCCAGTAGTAAGGGACTAGCGGGAGGTCAAGAGACCCAGTACCTC. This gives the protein CASSKGLAGGQETQYL.